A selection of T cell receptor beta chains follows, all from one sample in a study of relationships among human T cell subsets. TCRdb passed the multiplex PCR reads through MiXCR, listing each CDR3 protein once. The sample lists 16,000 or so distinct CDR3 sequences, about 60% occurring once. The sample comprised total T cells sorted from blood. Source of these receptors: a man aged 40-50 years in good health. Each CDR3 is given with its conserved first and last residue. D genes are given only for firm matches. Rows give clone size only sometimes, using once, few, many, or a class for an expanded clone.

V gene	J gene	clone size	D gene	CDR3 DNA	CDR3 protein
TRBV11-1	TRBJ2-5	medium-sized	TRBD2	TGTGCCAGCGGACTAGCGGGGGGTCGAGAGACCCAGTACTTC	CASGLAGGRETQYF
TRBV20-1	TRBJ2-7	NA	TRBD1	TGCAGTGCCCCGGGACAGGGGGACGAGCAGTACTTC	CSAPGQGDEQYF
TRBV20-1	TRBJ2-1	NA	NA	TGCAGTGCTGCGCCGGATGAGCAGTTCTTC	CSAAPDEQFF
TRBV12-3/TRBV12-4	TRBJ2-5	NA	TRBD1	TGTGCCAGCAGAAGGACAGGGGAAGAGACCCAGTACTTC	CASRRTGEETQYF
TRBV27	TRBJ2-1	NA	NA	TGTGCCAGCAGTCTCTACCCCGGCAATGAGCAGTTCTTC	CASSLYPGNEQFF
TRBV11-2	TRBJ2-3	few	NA	TGTGCCAGCAGCCCACCGGGCGGGGGCTCAGATACGCAGTATTTT	CASSPPGGGSDTQYF
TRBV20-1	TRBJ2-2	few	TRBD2	TGCAGTGCCCGGACTAGCGGTTACACCGGGGAGCTGTTTTTT	CSARTSGYTGELFF
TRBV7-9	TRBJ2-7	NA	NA	TGTGCCAGCTCCTGGGGGCTAGTCCCCTACGAGCAGTACTTC	CASSWGLVPYEQYF
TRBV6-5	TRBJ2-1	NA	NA	TGTGCCAGCAGTTACAGGGCCACCTACAATGAGCAGTTCTTC	CASSYRATYNEQFF
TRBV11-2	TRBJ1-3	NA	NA	TGTGCCAGCAGCCACTACGGGAAAACTGGAAACACCATATATTTT	CASSHYGKTGNTIYF
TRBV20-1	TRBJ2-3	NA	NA	TGCAGTGCTCGGCCGCCGGGTGAGCACTGGGCAGATACGCAGTATTTT	CSARPPGEHWADTQYF
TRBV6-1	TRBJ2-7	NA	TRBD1	TGTGCCAGCAGAGGACAGGGAAGCCGAGGATGGAATCCCTATGGAGACCCACACTACGAGCAGTACTTC	CASRGQGSRGWNPYGDPHYEQYF
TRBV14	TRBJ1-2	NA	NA	TGTGCCAGCAGCCAAGATTCCAGCCTTGCCTATGGCTACACCTTC	CASSQDSSLAYGYTF
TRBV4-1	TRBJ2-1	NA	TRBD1	TGCGCCAGCAGCCGAGGAGGGACAGGGGGGAATGAGCAGTTCTTC	CASSRGGTGGNEQFF
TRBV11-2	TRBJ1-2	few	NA	TGTGCCAGCAGCACCCCCAGCAGGTTCTATGGCTACACCTTC	CASSTPSRFYGYTF
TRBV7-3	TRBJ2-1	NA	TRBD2	TGTGCCAGCAGCTCCCTAGCGGGAGGGTACAATGAGCAGTTCTTC	CASSSLAGGYNEQFF
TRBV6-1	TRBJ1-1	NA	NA	TGTGCCAGCAGTGAAATCACTGAAGCTTTCTTT	CASSEITEAFF
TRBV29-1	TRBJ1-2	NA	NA	TGCAGCGTTGAGTCCGGCAGGCGGTTCTATGGCTACACCTTC	CSVESGRRFYGYTF
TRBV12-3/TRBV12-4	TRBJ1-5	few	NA	TGTGCCAGCAGTTTTGAGGGTCAGCCCCAGCATTTT	CASSFEGQPQHF
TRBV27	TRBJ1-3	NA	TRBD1	TGTGCCAGCAGTTTACGGACAGGGCCCGGAAACACCATATATTTT	CASSLRTGPGNTIYF
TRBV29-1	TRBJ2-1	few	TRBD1	TGCAGCGTTGTCCCACCTGACAGGGTCACCTACAATGAGCAGTTCTTC	CSVVPPDRVTYNEQFF
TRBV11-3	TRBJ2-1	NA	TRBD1	TGTGCCAGCAGCTTAGAACAGGGGACTGAGCAGTTCTTC	CASSLEQGTEQFF
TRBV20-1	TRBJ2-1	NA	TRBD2	TGCAGTGCTGTTAGCGGGAGCTCCTACAATGAGCAGTTCTTC	CSAVSGSSYNEQFF
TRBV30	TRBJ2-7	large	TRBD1	TGTGCCTGGAGTGGGGACAGTCCTCCGAGTGAGCAGTACTTC	CAWSGDSPPSEQYF
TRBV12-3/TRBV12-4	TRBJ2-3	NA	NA	TGTGCCAGCAGCCACGGGGGAGGCACAGATACGCAGTATTTT	CASSHGGGTDTQYF
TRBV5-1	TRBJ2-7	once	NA	TGCGCCAGCCGGGTTGCGGAATCTTACGAGCAGTACTTC	CASRVAESYEQYF
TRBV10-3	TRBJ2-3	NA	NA	TGTGCCATCAGCCCGGATGTTGGGACAGATACGCAGTATTTT	CAISPDVGTDTQYF
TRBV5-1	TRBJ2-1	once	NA	TGCGCCAGCAGTCAAGGATCTAATACAAATGAGCAGTTCTTC	CASSQGSNTNEQFF
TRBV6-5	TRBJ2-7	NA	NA	TGTGCCAGCAGTTTGCAGGGTTTCCGGGGCGAGCAGTACTTC	CASSLQGFRGEQYF
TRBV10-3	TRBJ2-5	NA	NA	TGTGCCATCAGTGATCCAGGGGGGGTGACCCAGTACTTC	CAISDPGGVTQYF
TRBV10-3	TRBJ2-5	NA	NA	TGTGCCATCAGAGAGACCCAGTACTTC	CAIRETQYF
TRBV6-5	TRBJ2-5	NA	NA	TGTGCCAGCGGGAATTGGCTAGTCCAGTACTTC	CASGNWLVQYF
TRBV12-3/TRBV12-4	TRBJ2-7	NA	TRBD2	TGTGCCAGCACCGCCCAGGGAGGGTCCTACGAGCAGTACTTC	CASTAQGGSYEQYF
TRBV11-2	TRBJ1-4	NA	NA	TGTGCCAGCAGCTCCGGGACGGGGCGGGAAAAACTGTTTTTT	CASSSGTGREKLFF
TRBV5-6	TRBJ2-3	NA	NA	TGTGCCAGCAGCTTGGGTCCGGGACGTCATCCCACGCAGTATTTT	CASSLGPGRHPTQYF
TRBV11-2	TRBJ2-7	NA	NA	TGTGCCAGCAGCTCTCTCCGTCGGGACAAGGGCCCGTCTTACGAGCAGTACTTC	CASSSLRRDKGPSYEQYF
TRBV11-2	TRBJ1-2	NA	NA	TGTGCCAGCAGCTTAGTGGGCCAGGGCTATGGCTACACCTTC	CASSLVGQGYGYTF
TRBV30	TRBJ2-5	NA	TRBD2	TGTGCCTGGAGTACGGGACTAGTAAAGGAGACCCAGTACTTC	CAWSTGLVKETQYF
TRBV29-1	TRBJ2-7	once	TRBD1	TGCAGCGAGGGTGGACAGGGGTCCCACGAGCAGTACTTC	CSEGGQGSHEQYF
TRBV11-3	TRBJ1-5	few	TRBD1	TGTGCCAGCAGCTTAGCAGGGGGCGGAGATCCCCGCAATCAGCCCCAGCATTTT	CASSLAGGGDPRNQPQHF
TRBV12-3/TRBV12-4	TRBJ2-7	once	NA	TGTGCCAGCAGTTTAGTCGGGACATCCTACGAGCAGTACTTC	CASSLVGTSYEQYF
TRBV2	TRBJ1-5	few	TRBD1	TGTGCCAGCAGTGAAGCCCTGACAGGGGTCAACAATCAGCCCCAGCATTTT	CASSEALTGVNNQPQHF
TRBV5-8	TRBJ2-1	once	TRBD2	TGTGCCAGCAGCTTTTCTAGCGGGAGCTCCTACAATGAGCAGTTCTTC	CASSFSSGSSYNEQFF
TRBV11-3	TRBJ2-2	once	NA	TGTGCCAGCAGCGAGGCCGGGGAGCTGTTTTTT	CASSEAGELFF
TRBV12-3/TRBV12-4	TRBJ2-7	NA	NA	TGTGCCAGCGGCCATCGAGCCTACGAGCAGTACTTC	CASGHRAYEQYF
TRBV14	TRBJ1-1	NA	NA	TGTGCCAGCAGCCCTCTTAACACTGAAGCTTTCTTT	CASSPLNTEAFF
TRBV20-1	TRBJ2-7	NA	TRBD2	TGCAGTGCTACCCAGCGGGAGCAATTTAGGTACGAGCAGTACTTC	CSATQREQFRYEQYF
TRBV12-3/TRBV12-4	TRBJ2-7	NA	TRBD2	TGTGCCAGCAGTTTCGCCGGGGGGGACTCCGAGCAGTACTTC	CASSFAGGDSEQYF
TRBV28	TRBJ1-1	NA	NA	TGTGTCAGCAGTTTCGGGCCGAACACTGAAGCTTTCTTT	CVSSFGPNTEAFF
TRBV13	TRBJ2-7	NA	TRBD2	TGTGCCAGCAGTCGCCGGACTAGCGCCCCCGAGCAGTACTTC	CASSRRTSAPEQYF
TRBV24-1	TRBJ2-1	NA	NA	TGTGCCACCAGCCCCCCCCGCAATGAGCAGTTCTTC	CATSPPRNEQFF
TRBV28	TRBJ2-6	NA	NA	TGTGCCAGCAGTTTTGGGGGTAGTGGGGCCAACGTCCTGACTTTC	CASSFGGSGANVLTF
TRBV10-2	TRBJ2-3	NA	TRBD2	TGCGCCAGCACCCCTTCTAGCGGGTTCGTGGATACGCAGTATTTT	CASTPSSGFVDTQYF